The 21 T cell receptor beta chains reported below all come from one sample, sequenced in a study of blood T cell repertoires in COVID-19. Profiling relied on immunoSEQ multiplex PCR, and the TCRdb table lists in-frame clones only, not all of them. The sample comprises 360,000 or so clones, 75% to 90% of which are singletons, and about 5.4% rests with the top ten. The specimen sequenced was PBMCs or T cells enriched from blood (not recorded which). The receptors shown here come from a woman aged 50 to 65 who had recovered from COVID-19.

V usage is TRBV30 and J usage is TRBJ1-1; TRBD1 matches at 8 bases. The CDR3 contains 11 residues. With V trimmed by 3 bases and J by 10 bases, 4 bases remained unmatched. The germline V gene has CDR1 GTSNPN and CDR2 SVGIG (reference sequence). CDR3 nucleotide sequence: TGTGCCTGGAGGCGAGACAGGGGAGCTTTCTTT. It encodes CAWRRDRGAFF.

CDR3 sequence reads: CASTASGRAGETQYF. CDR3 DNA sequence: TGTGCCAGCACTGCCAGCGGGAGGGCTGGTGAGACCCAGTACTTC. V and J are TRBV2 and TRBJ2-5; 10 positions match TRBD2. Germline lookup yields CDR1 SNHLY and CDR2 FYNNEI. The CDR3 contains 15 residues. V gave up 7 bases and J gave up 5 bases; unmatched junction bases: 10.

The rearrangement links TRBV7-9 to TRBJ1-1; D uncertain. The CDR3 has 13 residues. Per germline, CDR1 SEHNR and CDR2 FQNEAQ (reference sequence). V was cut by 4 bases and J by 6 bases, with 12 bases left in between. The CDR3, as DNA: TGTGCCAGCAGCTCCCAACTAGGCGCTGAAGCTTTCTTT. It encodes CASSSQLGAEAFF.

The chain links TRBV15 to TRBJ1-1; the D gene is possibly TRBD1 (5 bases). V lost 3 bases to trimming and J lost 3 bases, with 11 bases between them. Germline V gene sequence: CDR1 LNHNV, CDR2 YYDKDF (reference sequence). There are 14 residues in the CDR3. CDR3 region: CATSRGGTDTEAFF. CDR3 nucleotide sequence: TGTGCCACCAGCAGGGGGGGAACGGACACTGAAGCTTTCTTT.

The chain employs TRBV7-2 and TRBJ2-2; TRBD1 might be the D (7 bases). The germline V gene encodes CDR1 SGHTA and CDR2 FQGNSA. V lost 4 bases to trimming and J lost 5 bases, with 11 bases between them. There are 14 residues in the CDR3. CDR3 amino acids: CASSSPGGTGELFF. The CDR3 DNA reads TGTGCCAGCAGCTCCCCAGGGGGGACCGGGGAGCTGTTTTTT.

As for this clone: A junction boundary mismatches the germline segment, possibly from a read error. The chain couples TRBV5-1 to TRBJ2-2; 10 nucleotides line up with TRBD2. The CDR3 loop spans 17 amino acids. The germline V gene encodes CDR1 SGHRS and CDR2 YFSETQ. CDR3 coding DNA: TGCGCCAGCAGCCTACCGGGGAGCGGGAGGGCCGCCGGGGAGCCGTTTTTT. Encoded protein: CASSLPGSGRAAGEPFF.

The J gene is TRBJ2-1, the V gene TRBV9, with a weak D call TRBD2 (6 bases). V was clipped by 4 bases and J by 2 bases, with 13 bases between them. The CDR3 totals 15 residues. Looked up from germline, CDR1 is SGDLS and CDR2 is YYNGEE. The CDR3 reads CASSPGTQTYNEQFF. DNA for the CDR3: TGTGCCAGCAGCCCCGGGACTCAAACCTACAATGAGCAGTTCTTC. Based on the CDR3 plus reference TRBV9 and TRBJ2-1, the full variable domain is DSGVTQTPKHLITATGQRVTLRCSPRSGDLSVYWYQQSLDQGLQFLIQYYNGEERAKGNILERFSAQQFPDLHSELNLSSLELGDSALYFCASSPGTQTYNEQFFGPGTRLTVL.

This clone has just one count. The chain links TRBV30 to TRBJ1-1; D perhaps matches TRBD1 (6 bases). Germline V gives CDR1 GTSNPN, CDR2 SVGIG (reference sequence). The V end was cut by 3 bases, the J end by 8 bases, with 10 bases between. This CDR3 comprises 11 residues. This CDR3 is CAWRLDREAFF. The CDR3 DNA reads TGTGCCTGGAGGCTGGACAGAGAAGCTTTCTTT.

This clone was detected only a few times. The rearrangement links TRBV4-1 to TRBJ2-7, with 11 positions matching TRBD1. The length of the CDR3 is 15 residues. Looked up from germline, CDR1 is MGHRA and CDR2 is YSYEKL. The ends lost 3 bases at V and 3 bases at J; junction bases unmatched: 4. CDR3 residues: CASSHPGQGVYEQYF. As DNA, the CDR3 is TGCGCCAGCAGCCACCCGGGACAGGGGGTCTACGAGCAGTACTTC.

The chain carries TRBV7-2 and TRBJ1-6, with 7 bases fitting TRBD1. Looked up from germline, CDR1 is SGHTA and CDR2 is FQGNSA. V shed 5 bases and J 9 bases; nucleotides not matched to a gene: 4. This CDR3 is 13 amino acids long. The CDR3 here is CASSPRQGSPLHF. CDR3 DNA sequence: TGTGCCAGCAGCCCTAGACAGGGTTCACCCCTCCACTTT.

The chain couples TRBV7-2 to TRBJ1-6; D call uncertain. Between the trimmed V and J ends, which lost 3 bases and 2 bases, there was a span of 8 bases. Germline values: CDR1 SGHTA, CDR2 FQGNSA. This CDR3 has 15 amino acids. CDR3 region: CASSFLGTYNSPLHF. DNA for the CDR3: TGTGCCAGCAGCTTTTTGGGCACCTATAATTCACCCCTCCACTTT.

The J gene is TRBJ2-5, the V gene TRBV6-5; D is possibly TRBD1 (5 bases). The V end lost 6 bases, the J end lost 5 bases, and 16 bases lay between the germline ends. This CDR3 has 14 residues. Germline assignment: CDR1 MNHEY and CDR2 SVGAGI. The CDR3 nucleotides are TGTGCCAGCAGCCCCAGGGTCGCCGGGGAGACCCAGTACTTC. It yields the protein CASSPRVAGETQYF.

The chain has TRBV19 and TRBJ1-5; 8 bases match TRBD1. Looked up from germline, CDR1 is LNHDA and CDR2 is SQIVND (reference sequence). This CDR3 region has 16 residues. V shed 6 bases, J shed 3 bases, and the junction held 10 bases outside the gene matches. The CDR3 bases are TGTGCCAGTAGCCCGACAGGGGCGATCCTCAATCAGCCCCAGCATTTT. It codes for CASSPTGAILNQPQHF.

V is TRBV10-3 and J is TRBJ2-2; weak D call: TRBD2 (6 bases). Germline V gene data show CDR1 as ENHRY and CDR2 as SYGVKD. The CDR3 has 11 amino acids. With 10 bases removed from V and 7 bases from J, the gap between germline ends came to 10 bases. The DNA of the CDR3 is TGTGCCACCGGGGAGGTCGGGGAGCTGTTTTTT. It encodes CATGEVGELFF.

V and J are TRBV10-3 and TRBJ2-7; 8 bases align to TRBD1. Germline V gene lookup returns CDR1 ENHRY and CDR2 SYGVKD. The J segment lost 1 base and the V segment lost 11 bases, leaving 7 bases of the junction unmatched. CDR3 length: 13 residues. CDR3: CAYSQGASYEQYF. As DNA, the CDR3 is TGTGCCTACAGTCAGGGGGCGTCCTACGAGCAGTACTTC.

The V and J genes are TRBV30 and TRBJ1-4; maybe TRBD1 (5 bases). With 1 base removed from V and 7 bases from J, the gap between germline ends came to 10 bases. CDR1 and CDR2 from the germline V gene are GTSNPN and SVGIG (reference sequence). The length of the CDR3 is 13 residues. CDR3 in amino acids: CAWSGGLGEKLFF. CDR3 coding DNA: TGTGCCTGGAGTGGGGGACTTGGTGAAAAACTGTTTTTT.

The chain uses TRBV30 and TRBJ2-6; possibly TRBD2 for D (5 bases). V dropped 1 base and J dropped 4 bases, with 8 bases sitting between them. Germline CDR1 is GTSNPN and CDR2 is SVGIG (reference sequence). The CDR3 runs to 14 residues. The CDR3 sequence: CAWSEWEGANVLTF. DNA for the CDR3: TGTGCCTGGAGTGAGTGGGAGGGGGCCAACGTCCTGACTTTC. Filled out from reference TRBV30 and TRBJ2-6, the complete variable domain reads SQTIHQWPATLVQPVGSPLSLECTVEGTSNPNLYWYRQAAGRGLQLLFYSVGIGQISSEVPQNLSASRPQDRQFILSSKKLLLSDSGFYLCAWSEWEGANVLTFGAGSRLTVL.

V is TRBV2 and J is TRBJ1-6; D is uncertain. CDR1 is SNHLY and CDR2 is FYNNEI in the germline V gene. The CDR3 spans 18 residues. The V and J ends lost 6 bases and 0 bases respectively, with 18 bases between them. In DNA, the CDR3 is TGTGCCAGCAGGAGAACCTCGGGTCTCCTCTCCTATAATTCACCCCTCCACTTT. This codes for CASRRTSGLLSYNSPLHF. The full variable domain, its missing parts supplied by reference TRBV2 and TRBJ1-6, is EPEVTQTPSHQVTQMGQEVILRCVPISNHLYFYWYRQILGQKVEFLVSFYNNEISEKSEIFDDQFSVERPDGSNFTLKIRSTKLEDSAMYFCASRRTSGLLSYNSPLHFGNGTRLTVT.

The chain combines TRBV30 with TRBJ1-1; D possibly corresponds to TRBD1 (5 bases). CDR3 length: 11 amino acids. The germline V and J ends were trimmed by 2 bases and 8 bases, with 9 bases remaining between them. Per the germline V gene, CDR1 is GTSNPN and CDR2 is SVGIG (reference sequence). CDR3 bases: TGTGCCTGGAGTCAGGGCTTGGAAGCTTTCTTT. Translating gives CAWSQGLEAFF.

CDR3 residues: CASSSGGATNTEAFF. CDR3 sequence (DNA): TGTGCCAGCTCCAGCGGGGGGGCAACGAACACTGAAGCTTTCTTT. The chain carries TRBV28 and TRBJ1-1, with TRBD1 as a possible D gene (6 bases). Trimming pared 8 bases from V and 1 base from J, leaving 17 bases between. Per the germline V gene, CDR1 is MDHEN and CDR2 is SYDVKM. The CDR3 is 15 residues long. Full variable domain (missing parts from reference TRBV28 and TRBJ1-1): DVKVTQSSRYLVKRTGEKVFLECVQDMDHENMFWYRQDPGLGLRLIYFSYDVKMKEKGDIPEGYSVSREKKERFSLILESASTNQTSMYLCASSSGGATNTEAFFGQGTRLTVV.

This clone was counted only a few times. The chain is built from TRBV19 and TRBJ1-2; 10 positions agree with TRBD1. CDR3 size: 16 residues. V was clipped by 5 bases and J by 0 bases; unmatched bases: 6. Germline-derived CDR1 and CDR2 are LNHDA and SQIVND (reference sequence). CDR3 region: CASSSPGQGTNYGYTF. CDR3 bases: TGTGCCAGTAGTTCACCGGGACAGGGGACTAACTATGGCTACACCTTC. The variable domain in full, completed from reference TRBV19 and TRBJ1-2, reads DGGITQSPKYLFRKEGQNVTLSCEQNLNHDAMYWYRQDPGQGLRLIYYSQIVNDFQKGDIAEGYSVSREKKESFPLTVTSAQKNPTAFYLCASSSPGQGTNYGYTFGSGTRLTVV.